Listed here is a single T cell receptor beta chain. Its antigen is currently unknown. Using constant-segment primers, 5'RACE produced TCR alpha and TCR beta cDNA libraries carrying sample barcodes and UMIs. Each CDR3 protein is one row after TCRdb ran MiXCR on the 5' RACE reads. The sample shows about 200,000 distinct CDR3 sequences, around 9.5% of them seen only once. The record originates from a study of T-cell memory formation after mild COVID-19. Overall study: Each donor largely had its own TCR clusters.

Study-wide results and caveats: Some responding clones appeared in pre-infection memory, suggesting cross-reactive memory joined. Second-wave clones with a day 37 peak had unconfirmed SARS-CoV-2 specificity.

V lost 5 bases, J lost 8 bases, and 12 bases lay in between. The CDR3 totals 12 residues. Sequencing input: PBMCs or a T cell subset sorted from them (not recorded which). The origin of this receptor is a man aged 18 to 29 who had mild COVID-19 (a few samples of this study predate the infection). Cell type and time point are not known. The chain uses TRBV12-3 or TRBV12-4 and TRBJ1-2; D call uncertain. CDR3 in amino acids: CASSPRVGGYTF. CDR3 nucleotide sequence: TGTGCCAGCAGTCCCCGGGTAGGCGGCTACACCTTC.